A selection of T cell receptor beta chains follows, all from one sample in a study of pediatric ulcerative colitis. The method was immunoSEQ multiplex PCR; TCRdb's version includes in-frame clones alone and lacks a portion of them. The profile covers some 60,000 clones, with 77% appearing a single time and roughly 5.2% taken by the ten largest. Material for sequencing was blood. Receptors originate from a boy aged 5 to 17 with moderate ulcerative colitis. Each CDR3 is given with its conserved first and last residue. D genes are given only for firm matches. Size tells how often a clone was seen (once, few, many) or the class of an expanded clone, and some rows leave it out.

TRBD1,TRBV27,-,TRBJ2-2,CASSSGQGLRGTGELFF,TGTGCCAGCAGTTCGGGACAGGGGCTTCGAGGGACCGGGGAGCTGTTTTTT
-,TRBV7-3,-,TRBJ2-7,CASSLVSGHNYEQYF,TGTGCCAGCAGCTTAGTCTCGGGACATAACTACGAGCAGTACTTC
-,TRBV6-5,-,TRBJ1-1,CASSFRRGRAEAFF,TGTGCCAGCAGTTTCCGGAGAGGGCGGGCTGAAGCTTTCTTT
-,TRBV4-1,-,TRBJ2-7,CASSQGWGWTDGSRIYEQYF,TGCGCCAGCAGCCAAGGATGGGGGTGGACAGACGGCTCTCGGATCTACGAGCAGTACTTC
TRBD1,TRBV11-3,-,TRBJ2-2,CASSSWTGGELFF,TGTGCCAGCAGCTCCTGGACAGGCGGGGAGCTGTTTTTT
-,TRBV6-6,-,TRBJ1-2,CASSLSRGTNYGYTF,TGTGCCAGCAGTCTTTCACGGGGGACCAACTATGGCTACACCTTC
-,TRBV2,-,TRBJ1-1,CASSDSRDGTEAFF,TGTGCCAGCAGTGATTCAAGGGACGGGACTGAAGCTTTCTTT
TRBD2,TRBV14,-,TRBJ2-7,CASSQALREAGGEQYF,TGTGCCAGCAGCCAAGCCCTCCGGGAGGCCGGAGGCGAGCAGTACTTC
TRBD2,TRBV15,-,TRBJ2-7,CASSGDSYEQYF,TGTGCATCAAGCGGGGACTCCTACGAGCAGTACTTC
TRBD2,TRBV9,-,TRBJ2-2,CASSDILARDTGELFF,TGTGCCAGCAGCGACATACTAGCGCGGGACACCGGGGAGCTGTTTTTT
-,TRBV2,once,TRBJ2-1,CASSEEVGSSYNEQFF,TGTGCCAGCAGTGAAGAGGTGGGGAGCTCCTACAATGAGCAGTTCTTC
TRBD1,TRBV9,-,TRBJ2-7,CASSVAGQGRQQYF,TGTGCCAGCAGCGTAGCTGGACAGGGGAGGCAGCAGTACTTC
TRBD2,TRBV12-5,-,TRBJ2-1,CASAPSHSGETYNEQFF,TGTGCTAGTGCCCCCTCCCATAGCGGGGAAACCTACAATGAGCAGTTCTTC
-,TRBV11-2,-,TRBJ1-1,CASSSGLNTEAFF,TGTGCCAGCAGCTCAGGGTTGAACACTGAAGCTTTCTTT
-,TRBV7-9,-,TRBJ2-3,CASSFVPRGAADTQYF,TGTGCCAGCAGCTTCGTCCCCCGCGGGGCGGCTGATACGCAGTATTTT
TRBD1,TRBV5-1,-,TRBJ2-3,CASSFVGQVSDTQYF,TGCGCCAGCAGCTTTGTTGGACAGGTTTCAGATACGCAGTATTTT
-,TRBV27,-,TRBJ1-2,CASSLWGGSYGYTF,TGTGCCAGCAGTTTATGGGGGGGTTCCTATGGCTACACCTTC
TRBD2,TRBV10-1,-,TRBJ2-1,CASSRLARNEQFF,TGCGCCAGCAGTAGACTAGCCAGAAATGAGCAGTTCTTC
-,TRBV19,-,TRBJ2-3,CASSIVIGSADTQYF,TGTGCCAGTAGTATAGTTATAGGAAGTGCAGATACGCAGTATTTT
-,TRBV11-3,-,TRBJ2-1,CASSSALPYNEQFF,TGTGCCAGCAGCTCGGCCCTTCCCTACAATGAGCAGTTCTTC
-,TRBV30,-,TRBJ2-5,CAWSGGRRTETQYF,TGTGCCTGGAGTGGAGGTAGGAGAACGGAGACCCAGTACTTC
TRBD1,TRBV11-1,-,TRBJ1-1,CASSLLDRANTEAFF,TGTGCCAGCAGCTTATTAGACAGGGCGAACACTGAAGCTTTCTTT
TRBD1,TRBV2,-,TRBJ2-7,CASSEDRGAREQYF,TGTGCCAGCAGTGAAGACAGGGGGGCGAGGGAGCAGTACTTC
TRBD2,TRBV9,-,TRBJ2-1,CASSETSGSNEQFF,TGTGCCAGCAGCGAGACTAGCGGGTCCAATGAGCAGTTCTTC
-,TRBV5-6,-,TRBJ1-1,CASRLGTEAFF,TGTGCCAGCCGATTGGGCACTGAAGCTTTCTTT
-,TRBV30,-,TRBJ2-5,CAWSVLGETQYF,TGTGCCTGGAGTGTACTAGGGGAGACCCAGTACTTC
-,TRBV28,-,TRBJ2-5,CASSSETQYF,TGTGCCAGCAGTTCAGAGACCCAGTACTTC
-,TRBV7-9,few,TRBJ2-7,CASTLPRLGGGEQYF,TGTGCCAGCACCCTCCCCCGCCTCGGAGGCGGGGAGCAGTACTTC
-,TRBV30,few,TRBJ1-2,CAWKGIRYGYTF,TGTGCCTGGAAGGGGATTCGCTATGGCTACACCTTC
-,TRBV13,-,TRBJ1-6,CASSRGPSIAALHF,TGTGCCAGCAGCCGGGGCCCCTCCATCGCCGCCCTCCACTTT
TRBD1,TRBV19,-,TRBJ2-7,CASSIDWQGAREQYF,TGTGCCAGTAGTATAGATTGGCAGGGGGCGCGTGAGCAGTACTTC
-,TRBV6-5,once,TRBJ2-3,CASSFITGDTQYF,TGTGCCAGCAGTTTTATAACGGGAGATACGCAGTATTTT
TRBD2,TRBV7-2,once,TRBJ2-3,CASSTGAGLAGGLQYF,TGTGCCAGCAGCACAGGGGCGGGACTAGCGGGAGGCTTGCAGTATTTT
-,TRBV9,-,TRBJ1-4,CASSGAAEGEKLFF,TGTGCCAGCAGCGGCGCGGCAGAAGGTGAAAAACTGTTTTTT
TRBD2,TRBV6-1,-,TRBJ2-1,CASSEGLAAYNEQFF,TGTGCCAGCAGTGAAGGTCTAGCGGCCTACAATGAGCAGTTCTTC
-,TRBV7-9,-,TRBJ1-2,CASSLGVAEANYGYTF,TGTGCCAGCAGCTTGGGGGTTGCCGAAGCTAACTATGGCTACACCTTC
-,TRBV7-2,-,TRBJ1-4,CASSLGPSGGKLFF,TGTGCCAGCAGCTTAGGACCAAGTGGGGGAAAACTGTTTTTT
TRBD1,TRBV29-1,-,TRBJ2-7,CSVGPGQGVYEQYF,TGCAGCGTGGGCCCGGGACAGGGTGTTTACGAGCAGTACTTC
TRBD1,TRBV7-9,-,TRBJ1-5,CASSPTKGQGNQPQHF,TGTGCCAGCAGCCCCACTAAAGGACAGGGGAATCAGCCCCAGCATTTT
TRBD1,TRBV7-3,-,TRBJ2-5,CASSSEGQAQETQYF,TGTGCCAGCAGCTCCGAGGGACAGGCACAAGAGACCCAGTACTTC
TRBD1,TRBV5-8,-,TRBJ1-2,CASSLKRGQDYGYTF,TGTGCCAGCAGCTTGAAGAGGGGGCAGGACTATGGCTACACCTTC
TRBD2,TRBV4-2,-,TRBJ2-5,CASSPLGLAGGPGETQYF,TGTGCCAGCAGCCCCCTGGGACTAGCGGGAGGGCCGGGTGAGACCCAGTACTTC
TRBD2,TRBV19,-,TRBJ2-1,CASKRLAGENEQFF,TGTGCCAGTAAGAGACTAGCGGGAGAGAATGAGCAGTTCTTC
-,TRBV27,-,TRBJ1-5,CASRGVGSPQHF,TGTGCCAGCAGGGGGGTGGGCTCACCCCAGCATTTT